The 4 T cell receptor beta chains presented below share a single source sample, sequenced in a study of T-cell memory formation after mild COVID-19. From the 5' RACE reads, TCRdb called clonotypes with MiXCR, one entry per CDR3 protein. Of over 350,000 distinct CDR3 sequences in the sample, about 24% were seen once. Sequencing used PBMCs or a T cell subset sorted from them (not recorded which). These receptor sequences come from an adult woman who had mild COVID-19 (a few samples of this study predate the infection). Cell type and time point are not known.

The chain employs TRBV4-2 and TRBJ2-3; TRBD1 matches at 8 bases. The CDR3 contains 17 residues. The junction had 7 bases not matched to a gene; V was cut back by 0 bases and J by 2 bases. From germline, CDR1 is LGHNA and CDR2 YNFKEQ. CDR3 in amino acids: CASSQDQTGAPTDTQYF. The CDR3 DNA follows: TGTGCCAGCAGCCAAGATCAGACAGGGGCGCCCACAGATACGCAGTATTTT.

The rearrangement joins TRBV4-1 to TRBJ1-2; 10 bases match TRBD1. V was pared by 4 bases and J by 6 bases, with 8 bases of the junction left unmatched. The CDR3 length is 15 residues. Germline V lookup: CDR1 MGHRA, CDR2 YSYEKL. The CDR3 DNA follows: TGCGCCAGCAGCCGTGGACAGGGGGAAGTCGATGGCTACACCTTC. Protein product: CASSRGQGEVDGYTF.

The chain recombines TRBV20-1 with TRBJ2-5, with 10 nucleotides matching TRBD2. From germline, CDR1 is DFQATT and CDR2 SNEGSKA (reference sequence). The trim removed 2 bases at V and 3 bases at J, leaving 6 bases unmatched. This CDR3 is built from 15 residues. The DNA for the CDR3 is TGCAGTGCTAGACGACCCGGGACTAGCGAAGAGACCCAGTACTTC. This translates into CSARRPGTSEETQYF.

The chain uses TRBV12-3 or TRBV12-4 and TRBJ2-6; D could derive from TRBD1 or TRBD2 (6 bases each). Deletions cut 5 bases from V and 3 bases from J, with 17 bases between. The CDR3 extends over 17 amino acids. The DNA for the CDR3 is TGTGCCAGCAGTCTCCTTGGGGGGCCCTATGGGGCCAACGTCCTGACTTTC. Its protein is CASSLLGGPYGANVLTF.